A single sample gave rise to the 5 T cell receptor beta chains below, sequenced in a study of human T cells and chemical hapten exposure. TCRdb reprocessed the RACE reads via MiXCR and lists one record per CDR3 protein. The sample includes about 140,000 distinct CDR3 sequences, 10% to 15% of them seen just once. The time point was: patch test 2, 6 weeks after DPC sensitization. Sample treatment: therapeutic diphenylcyclopropenone sensitization with weekly scalp DPC. The sample here was whole blood, taken in connection with sensitization to the hapten diphenylcyclopropenone (DPC). Receptors were obtained from a woman in her forties or fifties with alopecia areata. Some clones in this sample may be carry-over from other donors' samples.

The CDR3 DNA follows: TGTGCCAGCAGCCTAAAGTCCCCTAACAATGAGCAGTTCTTC. Translated: CASSLKSPNNEQFF. The rearrangement joins TRBV11-2 to TRBJ2-1, with unresolved D. The germline V gene encodes CDR1 SGHAT and CDR2 FQNNGV. V was shortened by 5 bases and J by 5 bases, with 13 bases between the two germline ends. This CDR3 region has 14 residues.

The V and J genes are TRBV15 and TRBJ2-7; D might be TRBD1 (6 bases). The CDR3 is 13 residues long. Trimming took 0 bases from V and 9 from J, leaving 12 bases between them. Per the germline V gene, CDR1 is LNHNV and CDR2 is YYDKDF (reference sequence). The CDR3 bases are TGTGCCACCAGCAGAGAGGGGGCATATGGGCAGTACTTC. Its translation is CATSREGAYGQYF.

This clonotype was seen ten or more times. This rearrangement joins TRBV23-1 to TRBJ2-7; D is ambiguous. TRBV23-1 is classed as an ORF, of uncertain function. Trimming removed 0 bases at V and 5 bases at J, with 20 bases between. The CDR3 extends over 17 amino acids. As DNA, the CDR3 is TGCGCCAGCAGTCAATCGGGCCTGGCGGAGCCGGTGGACGAGCAGTACTTC. It translates to CASSQSGLAEPVDEQYF.

This clonotype was seen once. The chain carries TRBV12-3 or TRBV12-4 and TRBJ2-1; 7 bases are a match to TRBD1. The CDR3 totals 15 residues. Unmatched junction bases numbered 5, after V lost 0 bases and J lost 6 bases. The CDR3 reads CASSLAQGVGNEQFF. Here the CDR3 DNA reads TGTGCCAGCAGTTTAGCGCAGGGGGTTGGCAATGAGCAGTTCTTC.

At least ten counts were recorded for this clonotype. The V call is TRBV20-1, the J call TRBJ2-1; 7 bases map to TRBD2. CDR1 is DFQATT and CDR2 is SNEGSKA in the germline V gene (reference sequence). V dropped 5 bases and J dropped 5; count of bases not matched to a gene: 9. The CDR3 has 14 amino acids. The CDR3 DNA sequence: TGCAGTGCTCTAAGCGCGGGAGCCAACAATGAGCAGTTCTTC. It codes for CSALSAGANNEQFF.